Below, 30 T cell receptor beta chains from the same sample are listed, as sequenced in a study of cytomegalovirus exposure and HLA in healthy donors. Assay: immunoSEQ multiplex PCR; the TCRdb copy retains only in-frame clones and omits some. Seen here are about 190,000 clones, approximately 88% observed once, and the top ten hold over 5.5%. Material for sequencing was PBMCs. Receptors were obtained from a man younger than 30 in good health and CMV-seropositive.

The chain recombines TRBV7-3 with TRBJ2-1, with a weak D call TRBD2 (7 bases). Germline V lookup: CDR1 SGHTA, CDR2 FQGTGA. The CDR3 covers 14 residues. V gave up 4 bases and J gave up 8 bases, with 15 bases separating them. CDR3 sequence reads: CASSSAGGLDEQFF. The CDR3, as DNA: TGTGCCAGCAGCTCAGCCGGGGGGCTCGATGAGCAGTTCTTC.

V usage is TRBV19 and J usage is TRBJ2-7; TRBD2 agrees at 7 bases. The CDR3 has 14 amino acids. After removal of 2 bases from V and 6 bases from J, the junction contained 7 bases not matched to a gene. In germline, CDR1 is LNHDA, CDR2 SQIVND (reference sequence). The CDR3: CASSISVERGEQYF. The DNA of the CDR3 is TGTGCCAGTAGTATAAGTGTGGAGCGGGGCGAGCAGTACTTC.

This chain links TRBV18 with TRBJ2-7, with TRBD2 matching over 7 bases. The CDR3 is made up of 14 amino acids. The trim removed 3 bases at V and 4 bases at J, leaving 6 bases unmatched. CDR1 and CDR2 from the germline V gene are KGHSH and LQKENI. In DNA, the CDR3 is TGTGCCAGCTCACCGGGAGGGAGTCTTTACGAGCAGTACTTC. Translated, it gives CASSPGGSLYEQYF.

In its sample, this clone was seen once. The CDR3 DNA reads TGTGCCAGCTCTCAACGGGGGAGAGCAAGGGCCCAGTACTTC. As protein: CASSQRGRARAQYF. The genes are TRBV2 and TRBJ2-5; D is possibly TRBD2 (6 bases). CDR1 and CDR2 (germline): SNHLY, FYNNEI. V was cut by 8 bases and J by 9 bases, with 22 bases left in between. CDR3 length equals 14 residues.

The rearrangement joins TRBV19 to TRBJ1-2, with 8 bases identical to TRBD1. The CDR3 has 13 residues. In germline, CDR1 is LNHDA, CDR2 SQIVND (reference sequence). V shed 10 bases and J 5 bases; nucleotides not matched to a gene: 9. CDR3 nucleotides: TGTGCCACCGCGATAGACAGGGGATATGGCTACACCTTC. Residues: CATAIDRGYGYTF.

The chain recombines TRBV27 with TRBJ1-2; TRBD1 matches 7 bases. CDR3 length equals 15 residues. V gave up 5 bases and J gave up 8 bases; unmatched junction bases: 14. Germline CDR1 reads MNHEY; CDR2 reads SMNVEV (reference sequence). DNA of the CDR3: TGTGCCAGCAGTCCCCTCCCCACAGGGGTTGGGGGCTACACCTTC. Amino acid sequence: CASSPLPTGVGGYTF.

The J gene is TRBJ2-1, the V gene TRBV11-2; D perhaps matches TRBD1 (7 bases). The length of the CDR3 is 15 residues. Deletions cut 6 bases from V and 4 bases from J, with 16 bases between. The germline V gene encodes CDR1 SGHAT and CDR2 FQNNGV. CDR3 region: CASSPGGTGYNEQFF. CDR3 sequence (DNA): TGTGCCAGCAGTCCAGGGGGGACTGGGTACAATGAGCAGTTCTTC.

The V gene is TRBV12-5, the J gene TRBJ2-3; D is ambiguous. Germline assignment: CDR1 LGHNT and CDR2 FRNRAP. The CDR3 totals 12 residues. Trimming took off 1 base at V and 6 bases at J, with 5 bases between the two ends. CDR3 protein: CASGLGGDTQYF. The CDR3, as DNA: TGTGCTAGTGGTTTGGGCGGTGATACGCAGTATTTT.

J is TRBJ2-2 and V is TRBV6-1; 11 bases agree with TRBD1. CDR1 and CDR2 from the germline V gene are MNHNS and SASEGT. V lost 3 bases to trimming and J lost 8 bases; unmatched junction nucleotides: 5. The CDR3 is 15 residues long. This CDR3 reads CASSEGTGGHGELFF. The CDR3 DNA sequence: TGTGCCAGCAGTGAGGGGACAGGGGGTCATGGGGAGCTGTTTTTT.

The chain has TRBV4-2 and TRBJ2-1; 8 bases map to TRBD2. CDR3 length: 15 amino acids. Germline CDR1 LGHNA, CDR2 YNFKEQ. Trimming at V came to 4 bases and at J to 5 bases, leaving 7 bases not matched to a gene. CDR3 sequence: CASSPVGGLDNEQFF. CDR3 DNA sequence: TGTGCCAGCAGCCCCGTAGGGGGACTAGACAATGAGCAGTTCTTC.

This chain joins TRBV28 and TRBJ2-3, with TRBD1 matching over 8 bases. From germline, CDR1 is MDHEN and CDR2 SYDVKM. The CDR3 runs to 19 residues. V lost 2 bases to trimming and J lost 2 bases; unmatched junction nucleotides: 15. The DNA for the CDR3 is TGTGCCAGCAGTTTAGGCACCGCGGTTGACAGGGGAAACACAGATACGCAGTATTTT. Protein: CASSLGTAVDRGNTDTQYF.

The chain uses TRBV27 and TRBJ2-5; the D gene is possibly TRBD1 (6 bases). CDR1 and CDR2 (germline): MNHEY, SMNVEV (reference sequence). The ends were cut back, 5 bases at V and 2 bases at J, with 9 bases in the middle. The CDR3 totals 13 residues. The CDR3 loop reads CASSNRVQETQYF. CDR3 DNA: TGTGCCAGCAGTAACAGGGTTCAAGAGACCCAGTACTTC.

This clone was seen just once. The chain has TRBV7-9 and TRBJ1-1; 11 bases agree with TRBD1. Trimming removed 2 bases from V and 5 bases from J; junction bases left unmatched: 7. Germline CDR1 and CDR2: SEHNR and FQNEAQ (reference sequence). The CDR3 is 16 residues long. CDR3 loop: CASSLLKGQGATEAFF. In DNA, the CDR3 is TGTGCCAGCAGCTTATTAAAAGGACAGGGGGCGACTGAAGCTTTCTTT.

CDR3 nucleotide sequence: TGCGCCAGCAGCTTGTCAGGCACAGATACGCAGTATTTT. Translation: CASSLSGTDTQYF. This chain joins TRBV5-1 and TRBJ2-3; D is uncertain. In germline, CDR1 is SGHRS, CDR2 YFSETQ. The germline V and J ends were trimmed by 1 base and 1 base, with 4 bases remaining between them. This CDR3 is 13 amino acids long. The entire variable domain, with the rest obtained from reference TRBV5-1 and TRBJ2-3, is as follows: KAGVTQTPRYLIKTRGQQVTLSCSPISGHRSVSWYQQTPGQGLQFLFEYFSETQRNKGNFPGRFSGRQFSNSRSEMNVSTLELGDSALYLCASSLSGTDTQYFGPGTRLTVL.

The chain is built from TRBV19 and TRBJ2-7; D unclear. V was pared by 1 base and J by 6 bases, with 10 bases between. Germline lookup yields CDR1 LNHDA and CDR2 SQIVND (reference sequence). CDR3 length equals 13 residues. This CDR3 is CASSIGAAREQYF. The CDR3 DNA sequence: TGTGCCAGTAGTATAGGGGCAGCCCGCGAGCAGTACTTC.

The V gene is TRBV11-2, the J gene TRBJ2-7; 9 bases are shared with TRBD1. V shed 1 base, J shed 3 bases, and the junction held 13 bases outside the gene matches. The CDR3 sequence is 18 residues long. The germline CDR1 and CDR2 sequences are SGHAT and FQNNGV. CDR3 in DNA: TGTGCCAGCAGCTTAGGACCCCGCGGACAGGGGTTTGGCTACGAGCAGTACTTC. This translates into CASSLGPRGQGFGYEQYF.

This chain joins TRBV13 and TRBJ2-5; 12 positions agree with TRBD2. V trimming: 4 bases; J trimming: 6 bases; junction bases outside the gene matches: 3. CDR1 is PRHDT and CDR2 is FYEKMQ in the germline V gene (reference sequence). CDR3 length equals 14 residues. CDR3 sequence (DNA): TGTGCCAGCAGCTCGACTAGCGGGAGTCAGACCCAGTACTTC. Protein: CASSSTSGSQTQYF.

The chain has TRBV5-4 and TRBJ2-3; TRBD2 matches at 8 bases. The CDR3 loop spans 16 amino acids. With 0 bases clipped from V and 2 bases from J, the junction kept 5 bases outside the gene matches. Germline CDR1 SGHNT, CDR2 YYREEE (reference sequence). The CDR3 loop reads CASSLATGGNTDTQYF. The DNA of the CDR3 is TGTGCCAGCAGCTTGGCCACGGGAGGGAACACAGATACGCAGTATTTT.

A single count supports this clone. The chain carries TRBV10-2 and TRBJ2-7; 8 nucleotides line up with TRBD1. CDR3 length: 14 amino acids. The ends lost 6 bases at V and 0 bases at J; junction bases unmatched: 4. Germline CDR1 and CDR2: WSHSY and SAAADI. CDR3 bases: TGCGCCAGCAGAAGGACAGGGACCTCCTACGAGCAGTACTTC. Residues: CASRRTGTSYEQYF.

The gene calls are TRBV6-1 and TRBJ2-1; TRBD2 matches at 11 bases. CDR3 length: 14 amino acids. V lost 10 bases, J lost 6 bases, and 8 bases stayed unmatched. Germline V gives CDR1 MNHNS, CDR2 SASEGT. The CDR3 here is CATTGTSGFNEQFF. The CDR3 region has the DNA TGTGCCACCACCGGGACTAGCGGATTCAATGAGCAGTTCTTC.

V is TRBV29-1 and J is TRBJ2-7, with D perhaps matching TRBD1 (6 bases). The CDR3 has 13 amino acids. The V and J ends lost 1 base and 6 bases respectively, with 13 bases between them. Germline V gene data show CDR1 as SQVTM and CDR2 as ANQGSEA. CDR3 sequence (DNA): TGCAGCGTTGAAGGGACAGTAAGAGGCGAGCAGTACTTC. Its translation: CSVEGTVRGEQYF.

The chain links TRBV7-2 to TRBJ2-2, with TRBD2 identical over 7 bases. The CDR3 totals 12 residues. After removal of 4 bases from V and 7 bases from J, the junction contained 0 bases not matched to a gene. Germline CDR1 and CDR2: SGHTA and FQGNSA. The CDR3 DNA sequence: TGTGCCAGCAGCTCGGGGGGCGGGGAGCTGTTTTTT. It specifies CASSSGGGELFF.

This chain links TRBV11-2 with TRBJ2-2; TRBD2 might be the D (5 bases). Per the germline V gene, CDR1 is SGHAT and CDR2 is FQNNGV. The CDR3 loop spans 14 amino acids. V gave up 5 bases and J gave up 9 bases, with 16 bases separating them. CDR3 in amino acids: CASSPIEGLRELFF. The CDR3, as DNA: TGTGCCAGCAGCCCAATAGAGGGTCTCCGGGAGCTGTTTTTT.

The chain employs TRBV27 and TRBJ1-1; 10 bases align to TRBD1. Trimming cost V 6 bases and J 6 bases; bases outside gene matches: 16. The CDR3 totals 17 residues. The germline CDR1 and CDR2 sequences are MNHEY and SMNVEV (reference sequence). CDR3 residues: CASSALTGTGDGAEAFF. The DNA of the CDR3 is TGTGCCAGCAGCGCCTTAACCGGGACAGGGGACGGAGCTGAAGCTTTCTTT.

CDR3 bases: TGTGCCAGCAGTTATCCGGGGTCCCTATCCGGCTACACCTTC. It encodes CASSYPGSLSGYTF. This rearrangement joins TRBV6-6 to TRBJ1-2; D is unclear. The V gene lost 3 bases and the J gene lost 8 bases, with 16 bases spanning the gap. The CDR3 has 14 residues. CDR1 MNHNY and CDR2 SVGAGI come from the germline V gene (reference sequence).

The table lists this clone with a count of one. The rearrangement joins TRBV2 to TRBJ2-2; TRBD2 agrees at 7 bases. Looked up from germline, CDR1 is SNHLY and CDR2 is FYNNEI. The J segment lost 6 bases and the V segment lost 5 bases, leaving 15 bases of the junction unmatched. CDR3 length: 17 residues. CDR3 sequence: CASSTAGRASDAGELFF. CDR3 coding DNA: TGTGCCAGCAGTACAGCGGGACGAGCGAGCGACGCCGGGGAGCTGTTTTTT.

The sample holds a few counts of this clone. The genes are TRBV6-1 and TRBJ2-7; TRBD1 is a possible D gene (6 bases). This CDR3 has 15 amino acids. V was cut by 7 bases and J by 6 bases, with 22 bases left in between. CDR1 is MNHNS and CDR2 is SASEGT in the germline V gene. DNA for the CDR3: TGTGCCAGCAAACACCGGGACACCTCCCGGGGCGAGCAGTACTTC. Amino acids: CASKHRDTSRGEQYF.

J is TRBJ1-5 and V is TRBV27, with 11 bases that match TRBD1. V shed 5 bases and J 6 bases; nucleotides not matched to a gene: 6. Per the germline V gene, CDR1 is MNHEY and CDR2 is SMNVEV (reference sequence). CDR3 length: 15 residues. CDR3 protein: CASSPGTGGVQPQHF. The CDR3 DNA is TGTGCCAGCAGTCCCGGGACAGGGGGAGTTCAGCCCCAGCATTTT.

The gene calls are TRBV13 and TRBJ2-5, with D possibly being TRBD2 (5 bases). CDR3 length equals 12 residues. Trimming cost V 8 bases and J 5 bases, with 12 bases left between them. The germline V gene encodes CDR1 PRHDT and CDR2 FYEKMQ (reference sequence). This chain's CDR3 is CASARGEETQYF. CDR3 DNA: TGTGCCAGCGCCCGGGGAGAGGAGACCCAGTACTTC.

The chain links TRBV5-4 to TRBJ2-1, with 13 bases aligning to TRBD2. V trimming: 0 bases; J trimming: 12 bases; junction bases outside the gene matches: 9. This CDR3 is built from 16 residues. Germline values: CDR1 SGHNT, CDR2 YYREEE (reference sequence). DNA for the CDR3: TGTGCCAGCAGCTTGGGGCGGACTAGCGGGAGTTATAGGCAGTTCTTC. Translation: CASSLGRTSGSYRQFF. Using reference TRBV5-4 and TRBJ2-1 for the parts outside the CDR3, the full variable domain is ETGVTQSPTHLIKTRGQQVTLRCSSQSGHNTVSWYQQALGQGPQFIFQYYREEENGRGNFPPRFSGLQFPNYSSELNVNALELDDSALYLCASSLGRTSGSYRQFFGPGTRLTVL.